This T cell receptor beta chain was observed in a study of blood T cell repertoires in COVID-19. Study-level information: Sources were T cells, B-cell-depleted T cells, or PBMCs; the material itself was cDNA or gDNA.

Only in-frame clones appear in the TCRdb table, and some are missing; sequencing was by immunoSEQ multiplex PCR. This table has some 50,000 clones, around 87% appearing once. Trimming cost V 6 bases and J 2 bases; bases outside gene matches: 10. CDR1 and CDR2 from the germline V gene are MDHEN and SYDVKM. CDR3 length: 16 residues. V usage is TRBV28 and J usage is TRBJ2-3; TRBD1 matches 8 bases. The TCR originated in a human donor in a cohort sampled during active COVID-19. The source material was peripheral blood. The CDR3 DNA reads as TGTGCCAGCAGCTATAGGACAGGGTCCCCCACAGATACGCAGTATTTT. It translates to CASSYRTGSPTDTQYF.